This T cell receptor beta chain was found in a study of response to subunit inactivated influenza vaccine. MiXCR was run by TCRdb on the RT-PCR reads, yielding one entry per CDR3 protein. The sample includes 500,000 or so distinct CDR3 sequences, approximately 11% seen only once; the top ten take 12%. The CDR3 is 13 residues long. Trimming cost V 6 bases and J 7 bases; bases outside gene matches: 6. From germline, CDR1 is MNHEY and CDR2 SVGEGT. The source was PBMCs from blood, collected 45 days after vaccination. The TCR comes from a man aged 50-59 years who received an inactivated influenza vaccine. The chain has TRBV6-2 or TRBV6-3 and TRBJ1-5, with 7 bases that match TRBD1. CDR3 in DNA: TGTGCCAGCAGCTGGACAGGAGACCAGCCCCAGCATTTT. Translating it yields CASSWTGDQPQHF.